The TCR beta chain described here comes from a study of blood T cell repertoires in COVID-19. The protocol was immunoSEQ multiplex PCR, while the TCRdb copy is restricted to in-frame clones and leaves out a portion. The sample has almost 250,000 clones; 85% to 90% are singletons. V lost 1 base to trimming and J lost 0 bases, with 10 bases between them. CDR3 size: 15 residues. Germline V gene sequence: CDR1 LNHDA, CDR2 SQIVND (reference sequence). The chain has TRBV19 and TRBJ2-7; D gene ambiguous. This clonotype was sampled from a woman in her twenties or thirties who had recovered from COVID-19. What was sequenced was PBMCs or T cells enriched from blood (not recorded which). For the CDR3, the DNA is TGTGCCAGTAGTATAGCGGGTTCCACCTCCTACGAGCAGTACTTC. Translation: CASSIAGSTSYEQYF.